These 4 T cell receptor beta chains were sequenced from one sample in a study of T cells after yellow fever vaccination. From the 5' RACE reads, TCRdb called clonotypes with MiXCR, one entry per CDR3 protein. Counted here are a few hundred thousand distinct CDR3 sequences, about 8.3% occurring once; the ten biggest clones make up around 17%. Specimen: PBMCs, collected around 45 days after the first yellow fever vaccination. The source is a man aged 18 to 30 who received the YFV17D yellow fever vaccine.

The chain links TRBV5-1 to TRBJ2-2, with 7 bases that match TRBD1. The V gene end was trimmed by 3 bases and the J gene end by 5 bases; junction bases not matched to a gene: 7. The germline gives CDR1 SGHRS, CDR2 YFSETQ. The CDR3 is 15 amino acids. CDR3 sequence: CASSWRQGVTGELFF. The CDR3 DNA sequence: TGCGCCAGCAGCTGGAGGCAGGGGGTAACCGGGGAGCTGTTTTTT.

The rearrangement uses TRBV3-1 and TRBJ2-3; D possibly corresponds to TRBD1 (6 bases). CDR3 length: 18 amino acids. The V gene's germline CDR1 is LGHDT and CDR2 YNNKEL (reference sequence). V lost 10 bases and J 1 base, leaving 27 bases between the germline ends. The CDR3 sequence: CAICRIRDTGMGTDTQYF. In DNA, the CDR3 is TGTGCCATCTGCCGCATCAGGGACACGGGGATGGGCACAGATACGCAGTATTTT.

This clonotype has a handful of counts. The chain recombines TRBV6-5 with TRBJ1-1, with D unresolved. This CDR3 is built from 13 residues. The germline V gene encodes CDR1 MNHEY and CDR2 SVGAGI. Trimming took off 3 bases at V and 4 bases at J, with 9 bases between the two ends. The CDR3 loop is CASSYSPPTEAFF. CDR3 DNA sequence: TGTGCCAGCAGTTATTCCCCCCCCACTGAAGCTTTCTTT.

Many counts were recorded for this clonotype. This chain uses TRBV5-4 with TRBJ2-1; perhaps TRBD2 as D (6 bases). Germline CDR1 and CDR2: SGHNT and YYREEE (reference sequence). This CDR3 has 16 amino acids. Trimming shortened V by 4 bases and J by 3 bases, and 17 bases separated the two germline ends. CDR3 amino acids: CASSPPRSGYYNEQFF. The CDR3 DNA reads as TGTGCCAGCAGCCCCCCAAGGAGCGGGTACTACAATGAGCAGTTCTTC. Combining the CDR3 with reference TRBV5-4 and TRBJ2-1 gives the whole variable domain ETGVTQSPTHLIKTRGQQVTLRCSSQSGHNTVSWYQQALGQGPQFIFQYYREEENGRGNFPPRFSGLQFPNYSSELNVNALELDDSALYLCASSPPRSGYYNEQFFGPGTRLTVL.